These T cell receptor beta chains were read from a single sample in a study of regulatory dendritic cells for organ transplantation. Using immunoSEQ multiplex PCR, the repertoire was profiled, and TCRdb retains in-frame clones only, with some absent. The data show tens of thousands of clones, about 85% seen once. No antigen has been assigned to these receptors. The sequencing input was naive CD4+ T cells from blood cultured with dendritic cells. These receptors were collected from a human donor in good health. Both conserved end residues are part of each CDR3. A D gene is named only where the DNA matches it firmly. Not all rows give a size; the values are once, few, many and, for expanded clones, a class.

j_gene: TRBJ1-2; d_gene: .; v_gene: TRBV30; abundance: once; CDR3aa: CAWSGASANYGYTF; CDR3nt: TGTGCCTGGAGTGGAGCATCAGCTAACTATGGCTACACCTTC
j_gene: TRBJ1-5; d_gene: TRBD1; v_gene: TRBV5-5; abundance: once; CDR3aa: CASSLVDRGREQPQHF; CDR3nt: TGTGCCAGCAGCTTGGTGGACAGGGGGCGCGAGCAGCCCCAGCATTTT
j_gene: TRBJ2-1; d_gene: TRBD2; v_gene: TRBV11-3; abundance: once; CDR3aa: CASSLKGVAGVGEQFF; CDR3nt: TGTGCCAGCAGCTTAAAAGGAGTAGCGGGAGTAGGTGAGCAGTTCTTC
j_gene: TRBJ2-3; d_gene: .; v_gene: TRBV9; abundance: .; CDR3aa: CASSIPGVYGTDTQYF; CDR3nt: TGTGCCAGCAGTATTCCAGGGGTTTATGGGACAGATACGCAGTATTTT
j_gene: TRBJ2-5; d_gene: .; v_gene: TRBV28; abundance: .; CDR3aa: CASSGTGTQETQYF; CDR3nt: TGTGCCAGCAGCGGAACAGGGACTCAAGAGACCCAGTACTTC
j_gene: TRBJ1-5; d_gene: .; v_gene: TRBV2; abundance: .; CDR3aa: CASSGTVYQPQHF; CDR3nt: TGTGCCAGCAGTGGGACAGTCTATCAGCCCCAGCATTTT
j_gene: TRBJ1-1; d_gene: .; v_gene: TRBV5-1; abundance: .; CDR3aa: CASSQGTEAFF; CDR3nt: TGCGCCAGCAGCCAGGGTACTGAAGCTTTCTTT
j_gene: TRBJ2-1; d_gene: TRBD1; v_gene: TRBV19; abundance: .; CDR3aa: CASSVGQGGNEQFF; CDR3nt: TGTGCCAGTAGTGTTGGACAGGGAGGCAATGAGCAGTTCTTC
j_gene: TRBJ2-7; d_gene: .; v_gene: TRBV18; abundance: .; CDR3aa: CASSPAGPPYEQYF; CDR3nt: TGTGCCAGCTCACCAGCAGGGCCTCCCTACGAGCAGTACTTC
j_gene: TRBJ2-7; d_gene: TRBD2; v_gene: TRBV18; abundance: .; CDR3aa: CASSLGVAGIYEQYF; CDR3nt: TGTGCCAGCTCACTTGGGGTAGCGGGGATCTACGAGCAGTACTTC
j_gene: TRBJ1-1; d_gene: .; v_gene: TRBV30; abundance: .; CDR3aa: CAWSVRRKGTEAFF; CDR3nt: TGTGCCTGGAGTGTGCGTCGAAAAGGGACTGAAGCTTTCTTT
j_gene: TRBJ2-3; d_gene: TRBD1; v_gene: TRBV10-1; abundance: .; CDR3aa: CACSGGEVDTQYF; CDR3nt: TGCGCCTGCTCAGGGGGAGAGGTAGATACGCAGTATTTT
j_gene: TRBJ2-2; d_gene: .; v_gene: TRBV4-1; abundance: .; CDR3aa: CASSQVPRGNTGELFF; CDR3nt: TGCGCCAGCAGCCAAGTCCCCAGGGGCAACACCGGGGAGCTGTTTTTT
j_gene: TRBJ2-2; d_gene: .; v_gene: TRBV15; abundance: .; CDR3aa: CATSRSKQIGTGELFF; CDR3nt: TGTGCCACCAGCAGAAGCAAGCAAATTGGAACCGGGGAGCTGTTTTTT
j_gene: TRBJ1-3; d_gene: .; v_gene: TRBV5-5; abundance: .; CDR3aa: CASSFRGDPGNTIYF; CDR3nt: TGTGCCAGCAGCTTCCGGGGAGACCCTGGAAACACCATATATTTT
j_gene: TRBJ1-1; d_gene: .; v_gene: TRBV7-2; abundance: few; CDR3aa: CASSFSVWAFF; CDR3nt: TGTGCCAGCAGCTTTTCTGTGTGGGCTTTCTTT
j_gene: TRBJ2-3; d_gene: .; v_gene: TRBV4-3; abundance: few; CDR3aa: CASSQDLGRAGTDTQYF; CDR3nt: TGCGCCAGCAGCCAAGATTTAGGCAGGGCAGGCACAGATACGCAGTATTTT
j_gene: TRBJ2-7; d_gene: TRBD2; v_gene: TRBV7-6; abundance: .; CDR3aa: CASSPGGALKYEQYF; CDR3nt: TGTGCCAGCAGCCCCGGGGGGGCCCTCAAATACGAGCAGTACTTC
j_gene: TRBJ2-7; d_gene: .; v_gene: TRBV7-9; abundance: .; CDR3aa: CASSLDEGADEQYF; CDR3nt: TGTGCCAGCAGCTTAGACGAAGGGGCAGACGAGCAGTACTTC
j_gene: TRBJ2-4; d_gene: .; v_gene: TRBV7-9; abundance: .; CDR3aa: CASSFGQFKNIQYF; CDR3nt: TGTGCCAGCAGCTTCGGACAGTTTAAAAACATTCAGTACTTC
j_gene: TRBJ2-1; d_gene: TRBD2; v_gene: TRBV7-3; abundance: .; CDR3aa: CASSVTSGFGNEQFF; CDR3nt: TGTGCCAGCAGCGTGACTAGCGGGTTCGGGAATGAGCAGTTCTTC
j_gene: TRBJ1-2; d_gene: TRBD1; v_gene: TRBV11-2; abundance: few; CDR3aa: CASSPGQDGYTF; CDR3nt: TGTGCCAGCAGCCCTGGACAGGATGGCTACACCTTC
j_gene: TRBJ2-1; d_gene: TRBD1; v_gene: TRBV4-1; abundance: .; CDR3aa: CASSQTGQGAFNEQFF; CDR3nt: TGCGCCAGCAGCCAGACCGGACAGGGGGCGTTTAATGAGCAGTTCTTC
j_gene: TRBJ1-2; d_gene: TRBD1; v_gene: TRBV18; abundance: .; CDR3aa: CASSAGQNYGYTF; CDR3nt: TGTGCCAGCTCGGCGGGACAGAACTATGGCTACACCTTC
j_gene: TRBJ2-5; d_gene: .; v_gene: TRBV30; abundance: .; CDR3aa: CAWSTGQETQYF; CDR3nt: TGTGCCTGGAGTACGGGGCAAGAGACCCAGTACTTC
j_gene: TRBJ1-4; d_gene: .; v_gene: TRBV18; abundance: .; CDR3aa: CASSLGGANEKLFF; CDR3nt: TGTGCCAGCTCACTCGGAGGGGCTAATGAAAAACTGTTTTTT
j_gene: TRBJ1-5; d_gene: .; v_gene: TRBV6-1; abundance: .; CDR3aa: CASSENRVQPQHF; CDR3nt: TGTGCCAGCAGTGAGAACAGGGTTCAGCCCCAGCATTTT
j_gene: TRBJ2-4; d_gene: .; v_gene: TRBV25-1; abundance: .; CDR3aa: CASSELGRLGENIQYF; CDR3nt: TGTGCCAGCAGTGAATTGGGGCGTCTCGGTGAAAACATTCAGTACTTC
j_gene: TRBJ1-5; d_gene: .; v_gene: TRBV7-9; abundance: .; CDR3aa: CASSLVGPADMQPQHF; CDR3nt: TGTGCCAGCAGCTTAGTCGGCCCGGCAGATATGCAGCCCCAGCATTTT
j_gene: TRBJ1-6; d_gene: .; v_gene: TRBV9; abundance: .; CDR3aa: CASSVGGRNNSPLHF; CDR3nt: TGTGCCAGCAGCGTAGGGGGGAGAAATAATTCACCCCTCCACTTT
j_gene: TRBJ2-3; d_gene: .; v_gene: TRBV4-1; abundance: .; CDR3aa: CASSQDSAPKVTQYF; CDR3nt: TGCGCCAGCAGCCAAGATTCAGCCCCTAAGGTAACGCAGTATTTT
j_gene: TRBJ1-5; d_gene: TRBD1; v_gene: TRBV28; abundance: .; CDR3aa: CASSSRDRVDQPQHF; CDR3nt: TGTGCCAGCAGTTCAAGGGACAGGGTGGATCAGCCCCAGCATTTT
j_gene: TRBJ2-7; d_gene: .; v_gene: TRBV5-4; abundance: .; CDR3aa: CASSSGTSLTYEQYF; CDR3nt: TGTGCCAGCAGCTCCGGGACTTCCTTAACCTACGAGCAGTACTTC
j_gene: TRBJ1-5; d_gene: .; v_gene: TRBV4-2; abundance: .; CDR3aa: CASSQDLRGQGIRMGQPQHF; CDR3nt: TGTGCCAGCAGCCAAGATCTTCGCGGGCAGGGGATCCGGATGGGGCAGCCCCAGCATTTT
j_gene: TRBJ2-1; d_gene: TRBD1; v_gene: TRBV28; abundance: .; CDR3aa: CASSGTGTGLNEQFF; CDR3nt: TGTGCCAGCAGTGGTACCGGGACAGGGTTAAATGAGCAGTTCTTC
j_gene: TRBJ1-2; d_gene: .; v_gene: TRBV19; abundance: few; CDR3aa: CASSADRNSPYGYTF; CDR3nt: TGTGCCAGTAGCGCCGACAGAAATTCCCCTTATGGCTACACCTTC
j_gene: TRBJ1-2; d_gene: .; v_gene: TRBV30; abundance: .; CDR3aa: CAWSKGPGGLANGYTF; CDR3nt: TGTGCCTGGAGTAAGGGGCCTGGGGGCCTTGCTAATGGCTACACCTTC
j_gene: TRBJ1-1; d_gene: .; v_gene: TRBV29-1; abundance: .; CDR3aa: CSVEGGEAFF; CDR3nt: TGCAGCGTTGAAGGGGGCGAAGCTTTCTTT
j_gene: TRBJ2-3; d_gene: TRBD2; v_gene: TRBV7-6; abundance: .; CDR3aa: CASSQLAGTSTDTQYF; CDR3nt: TGTGCCAGCAGCCAGCTAGCGGGAACTAGCACAGATACGCAGTATTTT
j_gene: TRBJ2-7; d_gene: .; v_gene: TRBV10-1; abundance: .; CDR3aa: CASSDPGAPTYEQYF; CDR3nt: TGCGCCAGCAGTGACCCGGGGGCTCCCACCTACGAGCAGTACTTC
j_gene: TRBJ2-2; d_gene: .; v_gene: TRBV7-2; abundance: .; CDR3aa: CASSSGSGELFF; CDR3nt: TGTGCCAGCAGCTCCGGATCCGGGGAGCTGTTTTTT
j_gene: TRBJ2-2; d_gene: .; v_gene: TRBV28; abundance: .; CDR3aa: CASSSGPRTGELFF; CDR3nt: TGTGCCAGCAGTTCGGGACCGCGGACCGGGGAGCTGTTTTTT
j_gene: TRBJ1-3; d_gene: .; v_gene: TRBV5-1; abundance: .; CDR3aa: CASSLVGGSSGNTIYF; CDR3nt: TGCGCCAGCAGCTTGGTAGGGGGGAGCTCTGGAAACACCATATATTTT
j_gene: TRBJ2-7; d_gene: .; v_gene: TRBV11-3; abundance: few; CDR3aa: CASSLVGNEQYF; CDR3nt: TGTGCCAGCAGCTTAGTAGGGAACGAGCAGTACTTC
j_gene: TRBJ2-7; d_gene: .; v_gene: TRBV19; abundance: .; CDR3aa: CASTPRTGGDEQYF; CDR3nt: TGTGCCAGTACGCCGAGGACAGGAGGGGACGAGCAGTACTTC
j_gene: TRBJ2-4; d_gene: .; v_gene: TRBV4-3; abundance: .; CDR3aa: CASSQDFMDIQYF; CDR3nt: TGCGCCAGCAGCCAAGACTTTATGGACATTCAGTACTTC
j_gene: TRBJ2-7; d_gene: .; v_gene: TRBV6-1; abundance: .; CDR3aa: CASSEFAYEQYF; CDR3nt: TGTGCCAGCAGTGAATTTGCCTACGAGCAGTACTTC
j_gene: TRBJ2-3; d_gene: .; v_gene: TRBV7-2; abundance: .; CDR3aa: CASSLDWNTDTQYF; CDR3nt: TGTGCCAGCAGCTTAGACTGGAACACAGATACGCAGTATTTT
j_gene: TRBJ2-7; d_gene: .; v_gene: TRBV28; abundance: .; CDR3aa: CASSVGGVEQYF; CDR3nt: TGTGCCAGTTCAGTAGGGGGGGTGGAGCAGTACTTC
j_gene: TRBJ1-2; d_gene: .; v_gene: TRBV7-9; abundance: .; CDR3aa: CASSLGPRRGYTF; CDR3nt: TGTGCCAGCAGCTTAGGACCCAGGCGCGGCTACACCTTC
j_gene: TRBJ2-7; d_gene: .; v_gene: TRBV10-1; abundance: .; CDR3aa: CASSESGEQYF; CDR3nt: TGCGCCAGCAGTGAGTCGGGCGAGCAGTACTTC
j_gene: TRBJ2-7; d_gene: .; v_gene: TRBV6-6; abundance: few; CDR3aa: CASMEGAGEQYF; CDR3nt: TGTGCCAGCATGGAGGGGGCGGGGGAGCAGTACTTC
j_gene: TRBJ1-1; d_gene: .; v_gene: TRBV19; abundance: .; CDR3aa: CASSQRGTDTEAFF; CDR3nt: TGTGCCAGTAGTCAGCGGGGTACTGACACTGAAGCTTTCTTT
j_gene: TRBJ1-6; d_gene: .; v_gene: TRBV6-6; abundance: .; CDR3aa: CASTLRGLNSPLHF; CDR3nt: TGTGCCAGCACCTTGCGGGGCCTTAATTCACCCCTCCACTTT
j_gene: TRBJ2-5; d_gene: .; v_gene: TRBV18; abundance: .; CDR3aa: CASSARDSLQETQYF; CDR3nt: TGTGCCAGCTCAGCACGCGACAGCCTTCAAGAGACCCAGTACTTC
j_gene: TRBJ2-3; d_gene: .; v_gene: TRBV6-5; abundance: .; CDR3aa: CASRSTSGGTDTQYF; CDR3nt: TGTGCCAGCAGGTCCACATCCGGGGGCACAGATACGCAGTATTTT
j_gene: TRBJ1-1; d_gene: TRBD1; v_gene: TRBV2; abundance: .; CDR3aa: CASRGQGEAFF; CDR3nt: TGTGCCAGCAGGGGACAGGGGGAAGCTTTCTTT
j_gene: TRBJ2-3; d_gene: .; v_gene: TRBV7-7; abundance: .; CDR3aa: CASSPQPTGLSTDTQYF; CDR3nt: TGTGCTAGCAGCCCTCAACCGACAGGACTCAGCACAGATACGCAGTATTTT
j_gene: TRBJ2-5; d_gene: TRBD2; v_gene: TRBV5-4; abundance: .; CDR3aa: CASSLSGGAFETQYF; CDR3nt: TGTGCCAGCAGCTTATCGGGGGGGGCTTTTGAGACCCAGTACTTC